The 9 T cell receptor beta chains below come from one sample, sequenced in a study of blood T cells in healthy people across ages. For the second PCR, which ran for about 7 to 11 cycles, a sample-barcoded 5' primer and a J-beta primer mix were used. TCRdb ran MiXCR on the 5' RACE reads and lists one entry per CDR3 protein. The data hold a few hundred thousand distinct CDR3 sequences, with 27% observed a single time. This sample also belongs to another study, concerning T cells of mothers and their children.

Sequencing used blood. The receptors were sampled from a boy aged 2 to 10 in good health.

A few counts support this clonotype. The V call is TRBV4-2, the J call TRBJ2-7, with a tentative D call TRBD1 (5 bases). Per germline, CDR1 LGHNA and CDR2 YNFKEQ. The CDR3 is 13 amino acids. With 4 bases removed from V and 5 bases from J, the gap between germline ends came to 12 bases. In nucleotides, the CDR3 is TGTGCCAGCAGCCCGCGGCTAGGGGACGAGCAGTACTTC. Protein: CASSPRLGDEQYF.

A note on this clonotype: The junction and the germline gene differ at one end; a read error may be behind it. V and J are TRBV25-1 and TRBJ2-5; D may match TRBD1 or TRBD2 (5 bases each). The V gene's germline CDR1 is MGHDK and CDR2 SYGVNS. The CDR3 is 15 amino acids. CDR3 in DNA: TGTGCCGGCAGTGAGGGGCAGCTCCTAGGGGAGACCCAGTACTTC. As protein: CAGSEGQLLGETQYF.

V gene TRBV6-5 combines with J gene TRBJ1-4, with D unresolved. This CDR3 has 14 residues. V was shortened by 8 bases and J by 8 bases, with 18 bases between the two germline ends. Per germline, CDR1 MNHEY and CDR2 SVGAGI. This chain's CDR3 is CASGPQVVGEKLFF. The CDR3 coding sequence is TGTGCCAGCGGACCCCAGGTAGTTGGCGAAAAACTGTTTTTT.

CDR3 DNA sequence: TGTGCCAGCAGTTACTCGGACAGCTTTATCTACGAGCAGTACTTC. Translating gives CASSYSDSFIYEQYF. V usage is TRBV6-5 and J usage is TRBJ2-7; D possibly corresponds to TRBD1 (6 bases). The length of the CDR3 is 15 residues. Germline V gene sequence: CDR1 MNHEY, CDR2 SVGAGI. V dropped 0 bases and J dropped 3 bases, with 12 bases sitting between them.

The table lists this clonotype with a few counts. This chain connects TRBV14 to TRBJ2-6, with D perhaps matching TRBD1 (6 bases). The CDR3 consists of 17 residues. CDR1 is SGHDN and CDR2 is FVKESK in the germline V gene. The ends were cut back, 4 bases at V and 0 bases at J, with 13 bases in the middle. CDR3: CASSPFDRISGANVLTF. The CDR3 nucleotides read TGTGCCAGCAGCCCCTTTGACAGGATCTCTGGGGCCAACGTCCTGACTTTC.

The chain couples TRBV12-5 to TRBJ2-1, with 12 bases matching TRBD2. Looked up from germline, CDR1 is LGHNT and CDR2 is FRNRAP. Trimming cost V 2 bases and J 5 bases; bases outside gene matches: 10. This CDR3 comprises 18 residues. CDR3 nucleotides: TGTGCTAGTGGTTTGCCGCGGCTAGCGGGAGGGCAGGACAATGAGCAGTTCTTC. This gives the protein CASGLPRLAGGQDNEQFF.

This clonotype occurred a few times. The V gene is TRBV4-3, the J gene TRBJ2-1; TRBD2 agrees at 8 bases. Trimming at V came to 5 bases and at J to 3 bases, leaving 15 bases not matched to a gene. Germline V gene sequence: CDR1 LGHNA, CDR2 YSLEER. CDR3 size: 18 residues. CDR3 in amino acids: CASSKHGDGLAGYNEQFF. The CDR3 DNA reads TGCGCCAGCAGCAAACACGGAGATGGGCTAGCGGGCTACAATGAGCAGTTCTTC.

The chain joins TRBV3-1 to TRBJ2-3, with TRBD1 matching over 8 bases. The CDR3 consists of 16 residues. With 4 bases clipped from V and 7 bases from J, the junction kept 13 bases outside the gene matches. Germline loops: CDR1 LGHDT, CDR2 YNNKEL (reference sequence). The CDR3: CASSPPRQGAWNTQYF. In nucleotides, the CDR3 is TGTGCCAGCAGCCCCCCTCGGCAGGGGGCATGGAATACGCAGTATTTT.

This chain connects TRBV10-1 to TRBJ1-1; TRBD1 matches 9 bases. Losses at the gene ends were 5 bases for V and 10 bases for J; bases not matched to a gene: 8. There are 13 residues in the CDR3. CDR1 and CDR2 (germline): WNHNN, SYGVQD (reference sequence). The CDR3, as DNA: TGCGCCAGCAGTTTTGGGACAGGGTTGGGAGCTTTCTTT. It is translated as CASSFGTGLGAFF.